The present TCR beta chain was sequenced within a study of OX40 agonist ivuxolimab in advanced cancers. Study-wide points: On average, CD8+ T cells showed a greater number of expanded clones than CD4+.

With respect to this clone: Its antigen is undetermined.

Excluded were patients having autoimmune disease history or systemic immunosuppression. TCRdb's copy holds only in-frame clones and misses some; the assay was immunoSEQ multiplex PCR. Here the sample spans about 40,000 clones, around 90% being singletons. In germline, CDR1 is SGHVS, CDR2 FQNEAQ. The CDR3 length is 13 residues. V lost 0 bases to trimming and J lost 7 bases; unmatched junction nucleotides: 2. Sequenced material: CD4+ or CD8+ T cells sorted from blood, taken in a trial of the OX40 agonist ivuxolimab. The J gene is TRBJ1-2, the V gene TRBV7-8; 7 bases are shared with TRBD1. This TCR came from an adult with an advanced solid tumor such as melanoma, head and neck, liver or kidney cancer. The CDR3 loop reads CASSLARTGGYTF. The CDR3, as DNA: TGTGCCAGCAGCTTAGCTCGGACAGGTGGCTACACCTTC. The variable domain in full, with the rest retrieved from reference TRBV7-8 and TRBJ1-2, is GAGVSQSPRYKVAKRGQDVALRCDPISGHVSLFWYQQALGQGPEFLTYFQNEAQLDKSGLPSDRFFAERPEGSVSTLKIQRTQQEDSAVYLCASSLARTGGYTFGSGTRLTVV.